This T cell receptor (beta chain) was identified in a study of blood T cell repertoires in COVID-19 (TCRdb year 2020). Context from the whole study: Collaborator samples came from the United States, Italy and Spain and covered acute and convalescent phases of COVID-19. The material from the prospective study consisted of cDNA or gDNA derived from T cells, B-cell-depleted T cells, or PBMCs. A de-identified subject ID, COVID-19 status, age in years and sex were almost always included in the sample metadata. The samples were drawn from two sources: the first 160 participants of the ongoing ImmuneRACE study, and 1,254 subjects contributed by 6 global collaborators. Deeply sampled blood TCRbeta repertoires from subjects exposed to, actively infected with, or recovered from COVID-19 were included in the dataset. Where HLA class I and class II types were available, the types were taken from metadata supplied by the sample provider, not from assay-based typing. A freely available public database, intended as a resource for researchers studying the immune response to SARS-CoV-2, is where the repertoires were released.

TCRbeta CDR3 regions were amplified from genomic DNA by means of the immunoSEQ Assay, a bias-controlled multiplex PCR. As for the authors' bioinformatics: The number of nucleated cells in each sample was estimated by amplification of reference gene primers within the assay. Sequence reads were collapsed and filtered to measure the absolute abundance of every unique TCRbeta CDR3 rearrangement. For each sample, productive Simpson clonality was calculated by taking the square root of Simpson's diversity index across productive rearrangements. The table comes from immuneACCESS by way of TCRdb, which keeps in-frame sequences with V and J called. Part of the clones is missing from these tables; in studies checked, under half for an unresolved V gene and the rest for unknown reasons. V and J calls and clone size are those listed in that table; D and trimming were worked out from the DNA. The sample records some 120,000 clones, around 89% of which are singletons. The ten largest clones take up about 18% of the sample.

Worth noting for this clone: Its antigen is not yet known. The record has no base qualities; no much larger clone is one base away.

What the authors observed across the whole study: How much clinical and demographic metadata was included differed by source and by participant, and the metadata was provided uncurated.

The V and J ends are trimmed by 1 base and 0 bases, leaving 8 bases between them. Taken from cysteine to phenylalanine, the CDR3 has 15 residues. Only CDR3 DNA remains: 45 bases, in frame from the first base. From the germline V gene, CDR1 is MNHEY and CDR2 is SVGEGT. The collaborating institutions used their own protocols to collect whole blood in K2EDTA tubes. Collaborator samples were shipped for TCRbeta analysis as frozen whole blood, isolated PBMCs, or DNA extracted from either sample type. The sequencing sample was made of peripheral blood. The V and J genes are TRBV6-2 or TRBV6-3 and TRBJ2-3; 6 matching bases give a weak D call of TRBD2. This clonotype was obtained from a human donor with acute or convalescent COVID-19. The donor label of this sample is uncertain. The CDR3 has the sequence CASSYLGLSTDTQYF. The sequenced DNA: TGTGCCAGCAGTTACTTGGGACTGAGCACAGATACGCAGTATTTT.